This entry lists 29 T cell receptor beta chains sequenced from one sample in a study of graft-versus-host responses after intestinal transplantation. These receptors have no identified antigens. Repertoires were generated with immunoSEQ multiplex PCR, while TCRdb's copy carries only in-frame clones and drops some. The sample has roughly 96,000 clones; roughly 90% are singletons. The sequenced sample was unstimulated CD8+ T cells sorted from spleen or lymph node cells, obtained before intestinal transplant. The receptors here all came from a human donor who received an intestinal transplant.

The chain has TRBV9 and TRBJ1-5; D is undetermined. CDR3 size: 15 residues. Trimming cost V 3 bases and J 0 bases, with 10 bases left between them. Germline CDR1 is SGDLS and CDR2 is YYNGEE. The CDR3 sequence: CASSGQGGSNQPQHF. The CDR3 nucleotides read TGTGCCAGCAGCGGGCAAGGAGGTAGCAATCAGCCCCAGCATTTT.

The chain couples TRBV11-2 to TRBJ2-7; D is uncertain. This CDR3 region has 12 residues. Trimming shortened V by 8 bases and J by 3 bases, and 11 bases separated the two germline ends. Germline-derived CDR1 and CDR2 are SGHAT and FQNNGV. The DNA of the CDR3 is TGTGCCAGCCGATGGCGGTTCTACGAGCAGTACTTC. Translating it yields CASRWRFYEQYF.

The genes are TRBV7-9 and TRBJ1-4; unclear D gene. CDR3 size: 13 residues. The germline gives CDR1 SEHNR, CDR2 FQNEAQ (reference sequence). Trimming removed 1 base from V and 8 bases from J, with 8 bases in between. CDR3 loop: CASSLGSGEKLFF. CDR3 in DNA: TGTGCCAGCAGCTTAGGGTCGGGGGAAAAACTGTTTTTT.

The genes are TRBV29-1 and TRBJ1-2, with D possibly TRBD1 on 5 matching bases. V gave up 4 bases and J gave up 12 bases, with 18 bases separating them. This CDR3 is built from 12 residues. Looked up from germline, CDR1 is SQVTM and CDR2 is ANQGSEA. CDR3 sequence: CSVVLRGGYDTF. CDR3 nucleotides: TGCAGCGTTGTTCTTCGGGGGGGTTACGACACCTTC.

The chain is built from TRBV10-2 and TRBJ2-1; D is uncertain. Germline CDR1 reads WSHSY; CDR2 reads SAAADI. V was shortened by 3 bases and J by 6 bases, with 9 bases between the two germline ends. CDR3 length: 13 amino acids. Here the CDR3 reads CASSDYSGNEQFF. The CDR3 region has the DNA TGCGCCAGCAGTGATTATTCCGGCAATGAGCAGTTCTTC.

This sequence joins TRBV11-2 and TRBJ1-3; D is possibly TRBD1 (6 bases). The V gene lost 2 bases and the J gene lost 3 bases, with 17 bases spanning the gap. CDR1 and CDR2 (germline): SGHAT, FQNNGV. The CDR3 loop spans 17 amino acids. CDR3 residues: CASSLKVGTLFGNTIYF. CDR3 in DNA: TGTGCCAGCAGCTTAAAGGTCGGGACACTTTTTGGAAACACCATATATTTT.

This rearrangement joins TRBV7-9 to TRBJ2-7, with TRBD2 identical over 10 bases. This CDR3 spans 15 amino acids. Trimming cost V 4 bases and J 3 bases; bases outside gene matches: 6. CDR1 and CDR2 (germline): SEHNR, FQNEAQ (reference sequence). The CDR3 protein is CASSSSGRAFYEQYF. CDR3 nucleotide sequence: TGTGCCAGCAGCTCGAGCGGGAGGGCCTTCTACGAGCAGTACTTC.

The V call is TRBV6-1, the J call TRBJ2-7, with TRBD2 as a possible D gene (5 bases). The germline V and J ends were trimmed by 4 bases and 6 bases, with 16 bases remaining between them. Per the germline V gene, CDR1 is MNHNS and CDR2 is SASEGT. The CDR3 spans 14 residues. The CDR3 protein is CASSVRIAAGEQYF. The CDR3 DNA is TGTGCCAGCAGTGTCAGGATTGCGGCGGGCGAGCAGTACTTC.

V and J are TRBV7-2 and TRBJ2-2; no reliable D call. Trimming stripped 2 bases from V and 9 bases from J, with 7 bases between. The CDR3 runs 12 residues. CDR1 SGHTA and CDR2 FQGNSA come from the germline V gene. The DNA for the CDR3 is TGTGCCAGCAGCTTACTTTCCCGGGAGCTGTTTTTT. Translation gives CASSLLSRELFF.

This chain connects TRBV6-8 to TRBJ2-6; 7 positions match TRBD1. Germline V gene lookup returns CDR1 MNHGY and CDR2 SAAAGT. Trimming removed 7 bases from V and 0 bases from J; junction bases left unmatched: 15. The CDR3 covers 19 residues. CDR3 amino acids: CASTNLWTGPCSGANVLTF. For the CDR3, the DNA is TGTGCCAGCACCAACCTCTGGACAGGACCCTGCTCTGGGGCCAACGTCCTGACTTTC.

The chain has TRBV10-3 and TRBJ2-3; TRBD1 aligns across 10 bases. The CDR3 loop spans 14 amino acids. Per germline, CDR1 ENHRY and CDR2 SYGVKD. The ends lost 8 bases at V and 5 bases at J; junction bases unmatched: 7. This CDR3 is CAIGMTGGEDTQYF. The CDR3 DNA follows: TGTGCCATCGGGATGACAGGGGGCGAAGATACGCAGTATTTT.

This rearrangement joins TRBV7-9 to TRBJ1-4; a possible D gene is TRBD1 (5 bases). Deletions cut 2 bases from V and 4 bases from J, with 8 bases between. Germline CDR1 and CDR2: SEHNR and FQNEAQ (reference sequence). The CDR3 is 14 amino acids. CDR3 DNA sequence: TGTGCCAGCAGCTTATGGGGGGTTAATGAAAAACTGTTTTTT. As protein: CASSLWGVNEKLFF.

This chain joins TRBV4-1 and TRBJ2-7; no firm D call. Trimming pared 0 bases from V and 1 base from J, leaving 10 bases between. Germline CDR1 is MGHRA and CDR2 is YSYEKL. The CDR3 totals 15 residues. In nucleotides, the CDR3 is TGCGCCAGCAGCCAAGAGGGTCCAGGATCCTACGAGCAGTACTTC. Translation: CASSQEGPGSYEQYF.

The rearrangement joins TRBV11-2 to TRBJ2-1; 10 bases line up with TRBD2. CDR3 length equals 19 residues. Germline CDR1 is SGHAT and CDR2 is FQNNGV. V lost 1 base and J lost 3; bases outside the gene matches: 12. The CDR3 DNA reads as TGTGCCAGCAGCTTAGCTTGGGAACTAGCGGGGACCGGCTACAATGAGCAGTTCTTC. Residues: CASSLAWELAGTGYNEQFF.

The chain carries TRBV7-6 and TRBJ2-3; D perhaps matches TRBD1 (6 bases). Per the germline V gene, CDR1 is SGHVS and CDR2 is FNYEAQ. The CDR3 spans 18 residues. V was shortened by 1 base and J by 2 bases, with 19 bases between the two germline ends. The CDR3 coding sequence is TGTGCCAGCAGCTTAGAACCCCCCCCGGACAGCAACACAGATACGCAGTATTTT. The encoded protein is CASSLEPPPDSNTDTQYF.

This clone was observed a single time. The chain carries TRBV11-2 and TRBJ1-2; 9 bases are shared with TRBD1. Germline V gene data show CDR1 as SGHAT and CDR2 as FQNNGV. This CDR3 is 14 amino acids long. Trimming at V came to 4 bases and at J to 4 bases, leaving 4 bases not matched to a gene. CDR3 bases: TGTGCCAGCAGCTCCGGGACAGGGATCTATGGCTACACCTTC. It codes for CASSSGTGIYGYTF.

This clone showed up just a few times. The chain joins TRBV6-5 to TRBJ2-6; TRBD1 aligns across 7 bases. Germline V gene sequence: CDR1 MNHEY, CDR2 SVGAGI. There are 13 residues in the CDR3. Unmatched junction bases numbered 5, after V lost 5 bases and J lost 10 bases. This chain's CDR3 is CASSPGTVNVLTF. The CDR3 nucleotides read TGTGCCAGCAGTCCCGGGACAGTGAACGTCCTGACTTTC.

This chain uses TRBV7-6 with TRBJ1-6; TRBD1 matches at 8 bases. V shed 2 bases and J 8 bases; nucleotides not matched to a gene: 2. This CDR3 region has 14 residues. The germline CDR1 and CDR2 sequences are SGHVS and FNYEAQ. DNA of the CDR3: TGTGCCAGCAGCTTACAGGGGGCCGATTCACCCCTCCACTTT. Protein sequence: CASSLQGADSPLHF.

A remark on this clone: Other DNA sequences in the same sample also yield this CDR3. The CDR3 DNA is TGTGCCAGCAGTTCAGACAGGGGGCGCACTGAAGCTTTCTTT. This translates into CASSSDRGRTEAFF. The chain uses TRBV28 and TRBJ1-1, with 10 positions matching TRBD1. The CDR3 is 14 amino acids. Trimming at V came to 4 bases and at J to 4 bases, leaving 3 bases not matched to a gene. Germline-derived CDR1 and CDR2 are MDHEN and SYDVKM.

The CDR3 DNA reads as TGCAGCGTTGAAGACAGGGGGCAAGGAGAAAAACTGTTTTTT. Translated: CSVEDRGQGEKLFF. The chain recombines TRBV29-1 with TRBJ1-4; TRBD1 matches 8 bases. CDR1 is SQVTM, CDR2 ANQGSEA, per germline. J lost 8 bases, V lost 0 bases, and 5 bases had no gene match. This CDR3 contains 14 residues.

The CDR3 sequence: CASSPTSTLDTQYF. The CDR3 DNA sequence: TGTGCCAGCAGTCCAACCTCGACTCTGGATACGCAGTATTTT. The V and J genes are TRBV27 and TRBJ2-3, with D hard to call. This CDR3 has 14 amino acids. The V end lost 5 bases, the J end lost 6 bases, and 15 bases lay between the germline ends. CDR1 is MNHEY, CDR2 SMNVEV, per germline (reference sequence).

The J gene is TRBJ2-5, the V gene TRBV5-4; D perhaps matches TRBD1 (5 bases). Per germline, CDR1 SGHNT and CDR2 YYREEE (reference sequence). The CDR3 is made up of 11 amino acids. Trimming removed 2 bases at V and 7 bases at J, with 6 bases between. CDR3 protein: CASSFQGTQYF. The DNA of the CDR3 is TGTGCCAGCAGCTTTCAGGGGACCCAGTACTTC.

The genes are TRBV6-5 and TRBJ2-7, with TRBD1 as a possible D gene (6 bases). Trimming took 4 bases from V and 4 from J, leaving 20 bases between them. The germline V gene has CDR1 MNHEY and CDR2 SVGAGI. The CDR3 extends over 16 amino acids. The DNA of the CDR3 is TGTGCCAGCAGTTTCACGACACAGGGTATCGGGTACGAGCAGTACTTC. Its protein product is CASSFTTQGIGYEQYF.

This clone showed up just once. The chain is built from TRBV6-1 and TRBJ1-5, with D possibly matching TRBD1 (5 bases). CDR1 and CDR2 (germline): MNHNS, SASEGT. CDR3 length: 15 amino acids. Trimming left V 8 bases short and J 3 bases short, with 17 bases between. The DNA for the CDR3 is TGTGCCAGCTCAGTGGTACAGGAGATCAATCAGCCCCAGCATTTT. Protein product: CASSVVQEINQPQHF.

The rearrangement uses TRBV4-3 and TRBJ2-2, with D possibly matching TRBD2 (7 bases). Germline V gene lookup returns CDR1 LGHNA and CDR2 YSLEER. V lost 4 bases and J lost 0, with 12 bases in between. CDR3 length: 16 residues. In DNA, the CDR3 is TGCGCCAGCAGCCTAGGGGGGGGGCCGAACACCGGGGAGCTGTTTTTT. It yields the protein CASSLGGGPNTGELFF.

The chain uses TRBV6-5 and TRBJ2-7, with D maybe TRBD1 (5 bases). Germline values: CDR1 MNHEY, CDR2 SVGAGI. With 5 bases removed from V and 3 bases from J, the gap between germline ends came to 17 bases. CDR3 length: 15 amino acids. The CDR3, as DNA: TGTGCCAGCAGTACCTCCGACAGCCTCTTCTACGAGCAGTACTTC. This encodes CASSTSDSLFYEQYF.

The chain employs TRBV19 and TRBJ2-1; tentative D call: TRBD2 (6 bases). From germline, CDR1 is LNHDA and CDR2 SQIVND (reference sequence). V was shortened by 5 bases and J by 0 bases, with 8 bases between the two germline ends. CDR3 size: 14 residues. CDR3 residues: CASSLTSSYNEQFF. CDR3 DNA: TGTGCCAGTAGTCTGACTAGCTCCTACAATGAGCAGTTCTTC. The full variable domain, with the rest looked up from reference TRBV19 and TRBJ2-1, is DGGITQSPKYLFRKEGQNVTLSCEQNLNHDAMYWYRQDPGQGLRLIYYSQIVNDFQKGDIAEGYSVSREKKESFPLTVTSAQKNPTAFYLCASSLTSSYNEQFFGPGTRLTVL.

The DNA for the CDR3 is TGTGCCCTCGGACTAGCGGGTGGGGAGACCCAGTACTTC. Translated: CALGLAGGETQYF. The V gene is TRBV30, the J gene TRBJ2-5, with 11 bases fitting TRBD2. This CDR3 has 13 residues. Trimming removed 8 bases from V and 5 bases from J; junction bases left unmatched: 7. The V gene's germline CDR1 is GTSNPN and CDR2 SVGIG (reference sequence).

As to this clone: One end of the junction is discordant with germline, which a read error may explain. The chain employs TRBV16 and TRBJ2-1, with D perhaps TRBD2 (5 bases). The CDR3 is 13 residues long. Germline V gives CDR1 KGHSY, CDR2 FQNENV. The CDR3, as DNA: TGTGCCAGCAGCCAATCACGCCGGGATGAACAGTTCTTC. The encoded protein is CASSQSRRDEQFF.